This T cell receptor beta chain was identified in a study of cytomegalovirus exposure and HLA in healthy donors. Overall study findings and caveats: Whilst most TCR sequences proved rare, a subset of public TCRs occurred across many donors. As was reported, the HLA-A and HLA-B alleles of most subjects were accurately predicted from TCR beta sequences.

The PCR ran on 60 Vbeta and 13 Jbeta primers. The protocol was immunoSEQ multiplex PCR, while the TCRdb copy is restricted to in-frame clones and leaves out a portion. The table records about 110,000 clones, 81% of them present only once. As to this clone: Its antigen is still unknown.

This TCR was sampled from a woman younger than 45 in good health and CMV-seronegative. Sample: PBMCs.

CDR3 sequence: CASSAGLAGEQFF. The CDR3 nucleotides read TGTGCCAGTAGTGCGGGACTAGCGGGAGAGCAGTTCTTC. This rearrangement joins TRBV19 to TRBJ2-1; TRBD2 matches at 13 bases. V was pared by 5 bases and J by 10 bases, with 2 bases of the junction left unmatched. Germline V gene sequence: CDR1 LNHDA, CDR2 SQIVND (reference sequence). This CDR3 is 13 amino acids long.